The 30 T cell receptor beta chains below were found in one sample sequenced in a study of T cells after posttransplantation cyclophosphamide. Sequencing used immunoSEQ multiplex PCR; TCRdb keeps in-frame clones, though not all of them. Listed here are about 44,000 clones without any singletons, the top ten holding roughly 2.3%. The sample taken for sequencing was PBMCs. The receptors derive from a man aged 40-55 years in good health, CMV-negative, and a related stem cell transplant donor.

This chain connects TRBV5-4 to TRBJ2-2; 7 nucleotides align to TRBD2. The CDR3 totals 15 residues. Germline loops: CDR1 SGHNT, CDR2 YYREEE (reference sequence). V shed 0 bases, J shed 7 bases, and the junction held 6 bases outside the gene matches. The CDR3 coding sequence is TGTGCCAGCAGCTTGGCCGGGACTAATAACGGGGAGCTGTTTTTT. Translation: CASSLAGTNNGELFF.

This clone showed up many times. The CDR3 loop is CASSLDRANSYGYTF. The CDR3 DNA reads as TGTGCCAGCAGCTTGGACAGGGCCAATTCCTATGGCTACACCTTC. The gene calls are TRBV5-4 and TRBJ1-2, with D tentatively TRBD1 (6 bases). V was pared by 0 bases and J by 4 bases, with 13 bases between. The germline gives CDR1 SGHNT, CDR2 YYREEE (reference sequence). The CDR3 length is 15 residues.

This clone was detected ten times or more. The chain combines TRBV4-1 with TRBJ2-3; 9 positions match TRBD2. From germline, CDR1 is MGHRA and CDR2 YSYEKL. The CDR3 totals 16 residues. The J segment lost 2 bases and the V segment lost 0 bases, leaving 3 bases of the junction unmatched. CDR3 in amino acids: CASSQDLAGYTDTQYF. DNA for the CDR3: TGCGCCAGCAGCCAAGATCTAGCGGGGTACACAGATACGCAGTATTTT.

This clone was detected ten times or more. The rearrangement links TRBV4-3 to TRBJ2-7; a weak D match, TRBD1 (6 bases). V was shortened by 4 bases and J by 0 bases, with 16 bases between the two germline ends. Looked up from germline, CDR1 is LGHNA and CDR2 is YSLEER. The length of the CDR3 is 16 residues. The CDR3 reads CASSPLGTRVSYEQYV. In DNA form, the CDR3 reads TGCGCCAGCAGCCCTCTAGGGACAAGGGTCTCCTACGAGCAGTACGTC.

This clone was recorded many times. The chain recombines TRBV5-1 with TRBJ1-1; perhaps TRBD1 as D (5 bases). CDR1 is SGHRS and CDR2 is YFSETQ in the germline V gene. Trimming took off 6 bases at V and 0 bases at J, with 15 bases between the two ends. The CDR3 has 15 amino acids. The CDR3 nucleotides read TGCGCCAGCAACCCCTTACAGGCGCTGAACACTGAAGCTTTCTTT. It is translated as CASNPLQALNTEAFF.

This clone was detected a few times. The chain is built from TRBV2 and TRBJ2-4; 11 positions agree with TRBD1. The V gene end was trimmed by 11 bases and the J gene end by 1 base; junction bases not matched to a gene: 19. The CDR3 has 19 amino acids. Looked up from germline, CDR1 is SNHLY and CDR2 is FYNNEI. CDR3 nucleotides: TGTGCCGCCCGGGCCCCGGGACAGGGGGTGCGGGCGGCCAAAAACATTCAGTACTTC. Residues: CAARAPGQGVRAAKNIQYF.

This clone was picked up a small number of times. The DNA for the CDR3 is TGCGCCAGCAGCTTGGCCGTGGCGGGGGGTAGCACAGATACGCAGTATTTT. Amino acids: CASSLAVAGGSTDTQYF. The V gene is TRBV5-1, the J gene TRBJ2-3, with 8 bases identical to TRBD2. The CDR3 has 17 amino acids. Germline-derived CDR1 and CDR2 are SGHRS and YFSETQ. After removal of 0 bases from V and 0 bases from J, the junction contained 6 bases not matched to a gene.

This clone was detected ten times or more. J is TRBJ1-2 and V is TRBV19; D is ambiguous. Germline V gene data show CDR1 as LNHDA and CDR2 as SQIVND (reference sequence). This CDR3 has 13 residues. V lost 2 bases and J lost 6, with 10 bases in between. The CDR3 nucleotides are TGTGCCAGTAGTATACGACTTTGGGATGGCTACACCTTC. Translating it yields CASSIRLWDGYTF.

CDR3 in DNA: TGCGCCAGCAGCCCCGGTCGGTCTGGCTCTGGAAACACCATATATTTT. This gives the protein CASSPGRSGSGNTIYF. The genes are TRBV5-1 and TRBJ1-3, with unresolved D. CDR3 size: 16 residues. The V and J ends lost 4 bases and 0 bases respectively, with 14 bases between them. Germline CDR1 SGHRS, CDR2 YFSETQ.

In this sample, this clone turned up many times. The chain joins TRBV19 to TRBJ2-3; D perhaps matches TRBD2 (5 bases). This CDR3 has 14 amino acids. V shed 5 bases and J shed 1 base, with 10 bases lying between them. The V gene's germline CDR1 is LNHDA and CDR2 SQIVND (reference sequence). CDR3 protein: CASSSERRTDTQYF. CDR3 DNA sequence: TGTGCCAGTAGTTCCGAGCGGCGCACAGATACGCAGTATTTT.

Here the CDR3 reads CASSSWGSQAEAFF. CDR3 nucleotide sequence: TGTGCCAGCAGTTCTTGGGGCAGTCAGGCTGAAGCTTTCTTT. The chain joins TRBV6-6 to TRBJ1-1; TRBD1 might be the D (5 bases). Trimming took off 4 bases at V and 6 bases at J, with 15 bases between the two ends. CDR1 is MNHNY and CDR2 is SVGAGI in the germline V gene (reference sequence). The CDR3 runs 14 residues.

This clone was counted a few times. This rearrangement joins TRBV7-9 to TRBJ1-1; no clear D. V dropped 1 base and J dropped 0 bases, with 15 bases sitting between them. This CDR3 has 17 residues. Germline loops: CDR1 SEHNR, CDR2 FQNEAQ (reference sequence). CDR3 DNA sequence: TGTGCCAGCAGCTTAGGAGGGTCCGGACGGCTGAACACTGAAGCTTTCTTT. Its protein product is CASSLGGSGRLNTEAFF.

This clone was found many times. The chain couples TRBV15 to TRBJ2-3; 7 bases fit TRBD2. The CDR3 has 15 residues. The germline V gene encodes CDR1 LNHNV and CDR2 YYDKDF (reference sequence). Trimming removed 9 bases from V and 6 bases from J; junction bases left unmatched: 15. The CDR3 loop is CATKITSAGMDTQYF. As DNA, the CDR3 is TGTGCCACAAAAATAACTAGCGCGGGGATGGATACGCAGTATTTT.

This clone occurred many times. CDR3 amino acids: CASSIGQPINEQFF. For the CDR3, the DNA is TGTGCCAGTAGTATTGGACAGCCCATAAATGAGCAGTTCTTC. This sequence joins TRBV19 and TRBJ2-1; D may be TRBD1 (6 bases). The CDR3 has 14 residues. CDR1 LNHDA and CDR2 SQIVND come from the germline V gene (reference sequence). Trimming took 3 bases from V and 7 from J, leaving 13 bases between them. Filled out from reference TRBV19 and TRBJ2-1, the complete variable domain reads DGGITQSPKYLFRKEGQNVTLSCEQNLNHDAMYWYRQDPGQGLRLIYYSQIVNDFQKGDIAEGYSVSREKKESFPLTVTSAQKNPTAFYLCASSIGQPINEQFFGPGTRLTVL.

This clone was seen repeatedly, ten times or more. The genes are TRBV6-6 and TRBJ2-7; perhaps TRBD1 as D (5 bases). The germline CDR1 and CDR2 sequences are MNHNY and SVGAGI (reference sequence). The V gene lost 5 bases and the J gene lost 0 bases, with 14 bases spanning the gap. This CDR3 region has 15 residues. The CDR3 sequence is CASSHEPDISYEQYV. As DNA, the CDR3 is TGTGCCAGCAGTCACGAACCGGACATCTCCTACGAGCAGTACGTC.

The table lists this clone with many counts. The chain combines TRBV7-2 with TRBJ1-5, with D hard to call. The CDR3 length is 14 residues. The ends were cut back, 2 bases at V and 0 bases at J, with 5 bases in the middle. Germline V gives CDR1 SGHTA, CDR2 FQGNSA. CDR3 in DNA: TGTGCCAGCAGCTTACAGGCTAGCAATCAGCCCCAGCATTTT. Protein sequence: CASSLQASNQPQHF.

This clone was counted at least ten times. The rearrangement joins TRBV7-2 to TRBJ2-2; D might be TRBD1 (5 bases). CDR1 is SGHTA and CDR2 is FQGNSA in the germline V gene. The V and J ends lost 0 bases and 7 bases respectively, with 12 bases between them. This CDR3 spans 15 amino acids. The CDR3 sequence is CASSLASRVGGELFF. CDR3 DNA sequence: TGTGCCAGCAGCTTAGCTTCCAGGGTAGGCGGGGAGCTGTTTTTT.

This clone was seen ten or more times. The chain has TRBV10-2 and TRBJ1-4, with D perhaps matching TRBD1 (5 bases). V lost 4 bases and J 8 bases, leaving 11 bases between the germline ends. The CDR3 loop spans 13 amino acids. CDR1 WSHSY and CDR2 SAAADI come from the germline V gene. The CDR3 here is CASSAGVREKLFF. The CDR3 DNA sequence: TGCGCCAGCAGTGCGGGGGTGCGAGAAAAACTGTTTTTT.

This clone occurred many times. The V call is TRBV6-5, the J call TRBJ2-7, with 10 nucleotides matching TRBD1. Germline-derived CDR1 and CDR2 are MNHEY and SVGAGI. V gave up 6 bases and J gave up 3 bases; unmatched junction bases: 8. CDR3 length equals 15 residues. The CDR3, as DNA: TGTGCCAGCAGCCCCGGGACAGGGGTGAACTACGAGCAGTACTTC. It codes for CASSPGTGVNYEQYF.

Ten or more counts support this clone. The chain joins TRBV11-1 to TRBJ2-1; 7 bases align to TRBD1. The CDR3 is made up of 15 amino acids. J gave up 6 bases and V 1 base, and 6 bases lay outside the gene matches. From germline, CDR1 is SGHAT and CDR2 FQDESV (reference sequence). DNA of the CDR3: TGTGCCAGCAGCTTAGGGATCAGGGGGTCCAATGAGCAGTTCTTC. Its translation is CASSLGIRGSNEQFF.

This clone has ten or more counts. This chain joins TRBV10-2 and TRBJ2-5; 8 bases line up with TRBD2. Germline V CDR1 and CDR2: WSHSY, SAAADI. There are 14 residues in the CDR3. V lost 4 bases and J lost 7; bases outside the gene matches: 8. For the CDR3, the DNA is TGCGCCAGCAGTGCCGCGGGGGGCGAACGGACCCAGTACTTC. Its protein is CASSAAGGERTQYF.

The V call is TRBV2, the J call TRBJ1-2, with 12 bases aligning to TRBD1. The V segment lost 2 bases and the J segment 8 bases; nucleotides outside the gene matches: 12. The length of the CDR3 is 17 residues. Germline V gene lookup returns CDR1 SNHLY and CDR2 FYNNEI. The chain's CDR3 is CASSEFPLRGTGGGYTF. CDR3 in DNA: TGTGCCAGCAGTGAATTCCCCCTCCGAGGGACAGGGGGCGGCTACACCTTC.

This clone was observed many times. The rearrangement links TRBV2 to TRBJ2-1; D possibly corresponds to TRBD1 (5 bases). CDR1 and CDR2 from the germline V gene are SNHLY and FYNNEI. This CDR3 region has 11 residues. V was pared by 4 bases and J by 12 bases, with 10 bases between. The CDR3 DNA reads as TGTGCCAGCAGTGCAGGGTTCGGGCAGTTCTTC. It encodes CASSAGFGQFF. The full variable domain, in which reference TRBV2 and TRBJ2-1 provide the parts outside the CDR3, is EPEVTQTPSHQVTQMGQEVILRCVPISNHLYFYWYRQILGQKVEFLVSFYNNEISEKSEIFDDQFSVERPDGSNFTLKIRSTKLEDSAMYFCASSAGFGQFFGPGTRLTVL.

The gene calls are TRBV7-8 and TRBJ1-6; D remains ambiguous. Trimming pared 0 bases from V and 4 bases from J, leaving 10 bases between. The CDR3 consists of 16 residues. CDR1 SGHVS and CDR2 FQNEAQ come from the germline V gene. CDR3 in amino acids: CASSLASTVYNSPLHF. CDR3 coding DNA: TGTGCCAGCAGCTTAGCCTCAACAGTGTATAATTCACCCCTCCACTTT.

This clone was counted a few times. The J gene is TRBJ2-2, the V gene TRBV9, with D possibly being TRBD2 (5 bases). The CDR3 has 12 residues. Trimming left V 7 bases short and J 6 bases short, with 10 bases between. Germline CDR1 SGDLS, CDR2 YYNGEE. This chain's CDR3 is CASGRESGELFF. CDR3 in DNA: TGTGCCAGCGGACGGGAATCCGGGGAGCTGTTTTTT.

Many counts were recorded for this clone. The rearrangement joins TRBV9 to TRBJ2-1, with D perhaps matching TRBD1 (7 bases). The CDR3 runs to 19 residues. V lost 4 bases and J lost 7, with 30 bases in between. Per the germline V gene, CDR1 is SGDLS and CDR2 is YYNGEE. CDR3 region: CASSPRQGGVGGRSNEQFF. As DNA, the CDR3 is TGTGCCAGCAGCCCCCGACAGGGAGGAGTTGGGGGAAGGTCGAATGAGCAGTTCTTC.

This clone came up many times. The genes are TRBV7-9 and TRBJ2-4; 7 nucleotides align to TRBD1. The V segment lost 4 bases and the J segment 0 bases; nucleotides outside the gene matches: 3. CDR1 and CDR2 (germline): SEHNR, FQNEAQ (reference sequence). This CDR3 region has 15 residues. Here the CDR3 reads CASSSWTGAKNIQYF. The CDR3 bases are TGTGCCAGCAGCTCGTGGACAGGAGCCAAAAACATTCAGTACTTC.

In the case of this clone: The sample has other DNA sequences that encode this CDR3 too. The chain links TRBV5-1 to TRBJ1-6; TRBD1 matches 9 bases. CDR1 is SGHRS, CDR2 YFSETQ, per germline. Trimming removed 3 bases from V and 6 bases from J; junction bases left unmatched: 4. The CDR3 is 15 amino acids. CDR3 DNA: TGCGCCAGCAGCTCACCGGGACAGGGTAATTCACCCCTCCACTTT. This encodes CASSSPGQGNSPLHF.

This clone has at least ten counts. The J gene is TRBJ1-5, the V gene TRBV6-6; D gene unclear. Looked up from germline, CDR1 is MNHNY and CDR2 is SVGAGI (reference sequence). V shed 5 bases and J shed 13 bases, with 18 bases lying between them. This CDR3 has 13 amino acids. CDR3 DNA: TGTGCCAGCAGTACGGGTGAGTTCAGCGAACAGCATTTT. As protein: CASSTGEFSEQHF.

This clone showed up many times. The chain has TRBV6-6 and TRBJ2-5; TRBD1 matches 10 bases. Trimming at V came to 6 bases and at J to 5 bases, leaving 12 bases not matched to a gene. CDR1 is MNHNY, CDR2 SVGAGI, per germline (reference sequence). The CDR3 extends over 16 amino acids. The CDR3 is CASSGQGQGIRETQYF. In DNA form, the CDR3 reads TGTGCCAGCAGCGGACAGGGACAGGGGATTCGGGAGACCCAGTACTTC.